A selection of T cell receptor beta chains follows, all from one sample in a study of beta chain features in type 1 diabetes. Assay used: immunoSEQ multiplex PCR; TCRdb lists only in-frame clones, some missing. The sample yields 450,000 to 600,000 clones, approximately 30% seen once. Sequenced sample: naive CD4+ T cells from blood. These receptors were collected from a young man in good health. The CDR3 runs from the conserved cysteine through the conserved F or W. Each record gives: D gene, V gene, J gene, clone size, CDR3 DNA, CDR3 protein. A D gene is named only where the DNA matches it firmly. A clone size is listed for some rows: how often the clone was seen (once, few, many), or a class if it is expanded.

D gene: NA
V gene: TRBV7-2
J gene: TRBJ1-1
clone size: few
CDR3 DNA: TGTGCCAGCAGCTTAGAGCTGACGGATAAAGCTTTCTTT
CDR3 protein: CASSLELTDKAFF

D gene: TRBD2
V gene: TRBV19
J gene: TRBJ2-1
clone size: NA
CDR3 DNA: TGTGCCAGTAGTATTAGAAGCGGGAGCTCCTACAATGAGCAGTTCTTC
CDR3 protein: CASSIRSGSSYNEQFF

D gene: TRBD1
V gene: TRBV27
J gene: TRBJ2-1
clone size: few
CDR3 DNA: TGTGCCAGCAGGGGGTTCGGGACAGGGTCGATGGATGAGCAGTTCTTC
CDR3 protein: CASRGFGTGSMDEQFF

D gene: TRBD1
V gene: TRBV9
J gene: TRBJ1-4
clone size: few
CDR3 DNA: TGTGCCAGCAGCCCCCGACAGGGGGGTGAAAAACTGTTTTTT
CDR3 protein: CASSPRQGGEKLFF

D gene: TRBD2
V gene: TRBV30
J gene: TRBJ2-7
clone size: NA
CDR3 DNA: TGTGCCTGGAGTATTTCTAGCGGTACCTACGAGCAGTACTTC
CDR3 protein: CAWSISSGTYEQYF

D gene: NA
V gene: TRBV11-1
J gene: TRBJ2-1
clone size: NA
CDR3 DNA: TGTGCCAGCAGAGTGGACAGCTACAATGAGCAGTTCTTC
CDR3 protein: CASRVDSYNEQFF

D gene: NA
V gene: TRBV30
J gene: TRBJ2-1
clone size: NA
CDR3 DNA: TGTGCCTGGGGTTTCGGACAGCTGGCCTACAATGAGCAGTTCTTC
CDR3 protein: CAWGFGQLAYNEQFF

D gene: TRBD1
V gene: TRBV7-8
J gene: TRBJ2-7
clone size: few
CDR3 DNA: TGTGCCAGCAGCACTGACAGGGTTTCCTACGAGCAGTACTTC
CDR3 protein: CASSTDRVSYEQYF

D gene: NA
V gene: TRBV4-2
J gene: TRBJ2-7
clone size: NA
CDR3 DNA: TGTGCCAGCAGCCAAGCGGACAGCACCTACGAGCAGTACTTC
CDR3 protein: CASSQADSTYEQYF

D gene: NA
V gene: TRBV2
J gene: TRBJ2-2
clone size: NA
CDR3 DNA: TGTGCCAGCGGGGCAGGGCACACCGGGGAGCTGTTTTTT
CDR3 protein: CASGAGHTGELFF

D gene: NA
V gene: TRBV29-1
J gene: TRBJ2-6
clone size: NA
CDR3 DNA: TGCAGCGTTGAAAGGATGGGGAGCTCTGGGGCCAACGTCCTGACTTTC
CDR3 protein: CSVERMGSSGANVLTF

D gene: NA
V gene: TRBV30
J gene: TRBJ2-7
clone size: NA
CDR3 DNA: TGTGCCTGGAGTGCCACCAACGAGCAGTACTTC
CDR3 protein: CAWSATNEQYF

D gene: NA
V gene: TRBV2
J gene: TRBJ2-3
clone size: few
CDR3 DNA: TGTGCCAGCACCTCCGCATATTTT
CDR3 protein: CASTSAYF

D gene: TRBD1
V gene: TRBV18
J gene: TRBJ1-4
clone size: NA
CDR3 DNA: TGTGCCAGCTCACCCCCGGGACAGGGCAATGAAAAACTGTTTTTT
CDR3 protein: CASSPPGQGNEKLFF

D gene: TRBD1
V gene: TRBV19
J gene: TRBJ2-5
clone size: NA
CDR3 DNA: TGTGCCAGTAGTAGGGGACAGGGGAAGGAGACCCAGTACTTC
CDR3 protein: CASSRGQGKETQYF

D gene: NA
V gene: TRBV11-2
J gene: TRBJ2-6
clone size: NA
CDR3 DNA: TGTGCCAGCACCCTGAGAGGGATCTCTGGGGCCAACGTCCTGACTTTC
CDR3 protein: CASTLRGISGANVLTF

D gene: NA
V gene: TRBV29-1
J gene: TRBJ1-1
clone size: NA
CDR3 DNA: TGCAGCGTTGTCCTAGTTTTAACGGGGCGGTCTACTGAAGCTTTCTTT
CDR3 protein: CSVVLVLTGRSTEAFF

D gene: NA
V gene: TRBV6-6
J gene: TRBJ2-5
clone size: NA
CDR3 DNA: TGTGCCAGCAGTTACTCGTTCCCTGAGGCGCAAGAGACCCAGTACTTC
CDR3 protein: CASSYSFPEAQETQYF

D gene: TRBD1
V gene: TRBV7-9
J gene: TRBJ2-1
clone size: NA
CDR3 DNA: TGTGCCAGCAGCCTCCGGACAGGGTACAATGAGCAGTTCTTC
CDR3 protein: CASSLRTGYNEQFF

D gene: NA
V gene: TRBV7-8
J gene: TRBJ1-2
clone size: few
CDR3 DNA: TGTGCCAGCAGCCTGCGAGAGGAGGGCTACACCTTC
CDR3 protein: CASSLREEGYTF

D gene: TRBD1
V gene: TRBV30
J gene: TRBJ1-4
clone size: NA
CDR3 DNA: TGTGCCTGCGGACAGGGCCCAGGGGGCCTTAATGAAAAACTGTTTTTT
CDR3 protein: CACGQGPGGLNEKLFF

D gene: NA
V gene: TRBV29-1
J gene: TRBJ2-1
clone size: few
CDR3 DNA: TGCAGCGTGAATGAGCATGAGCAGTTCTTC
CDR3 protein: CSVNEHEQFF

D gene: NA
V gene: TRBV25-1
J gene: TRBJ2-5
clone size: few
CDR3 DNA: TGTGCCAGCAGTGAATTTCGAACAGGCCAAGAGACCCAGTACTTC
CDR3 protein: CASSEFRTGQETQYF

D gene: TRBD2
V gene: TRBV27
J gene: TRBJ2-4
clone size: NA
CDR3 DNA: TGTGCCAGCAGCCCCAGCGGGAGGGAAAACATTCAGTACTTC
CDR3 protein: CASSPSGRENIQYF

D gene: NA
V gene: TRBV15
J gene: TRBJ2-5
clone size: few
CDR3 DNA: TGTGCCACCAGCAGAGTGGCCCCAGGGACCCAAGAGACCCAGTACTTC
CDR3 protein: CATSRVAPGTQETQYF

D gene: TRBD2
V gene: TRBV7-2
J gene: TRBJ2-3
clone size: few
CDR3 DNA: TGTGCCAGCAGCTTAGAACTAGCGCCGCCGAATACGCAGTATTTT
CDR3 protein: CASSLELAPPNTQYF

D gene: NA
V gene: TRBV19
J gene: TRBJ2-7
clone size: NA
CDR3 DNA: TGTGCCAGTAGTATCTCTTGGGAGGCCGAGCAGTACTTC
CDR3 protein: CASSISWEAEQYF

D gene: NA
V gene: TRBV7-2
J gene: TRBJ2-5
clone size: NA
CDR3 DNA: TGTGCCAGCAGCTTAGTTAGGGAGGAGACCCAGTACTTC
CDR3 protein: CASSLVREETQYF

D gene: NA
V gene: TRBV10-3
J gene: TRBJ2-7
clone size: NA
CDR3 DNA: TGTGCCATCGGAAGGGGATCCGCCTACGAGCAGTACTTC
CDR3 protein: CAIGRGSAYEQYF

D gene: TRBD1
V gene: TRBV27
J gene: TRBJ2-7
clone size: NA
CDR3 DNA: TGTGCCAGCAGTGATGGGACAGGGGAATCCTACGAGCAGTACTTC
CDR3 protein: CASSDGTGESYEQYF

D gene: NA
V gene: TRBV7-9
J gene: TRBJ2-3
clone size: NA
CDR3 DNA: TGTGCCAGCAGCCCCGTCGGGGATACGCAGTATTTT
CDR3 protein: CASSPVGDTQYF

D gene: NA
V gene: TRBV5-1
J gene: TRBJ2-7
clone size: NA
CDR3 DNA: TGCGCCAGCAGCTTGGGGCACTCTAACTACGAGCAGTACTTC
CDR3 protein: CASSLGHSNYEQYF

D gene: TRBD2
V gene: TRBV30
J gene: TRBJ2-3
clone size: NA
CDR3 DNA: TGTGCCTGGAGTGGGGGACTAGCGGGGGCGGATACGCAGTATTTT
CDR3 protein: CAWSGGLAGADTQYF

D gene: NA
V gene: TRBV4-2
J gene: TRBJ2-2
clone size: NA
CDR3 DNA: TGTGCCAGCAGCCAAGTAGGCGGTTCGAACACCGGGGAGCTGTTTTTT
CDR3 protein: CASSQVGGSNTGELFF

D gene: NA
V gene: TRBV4-1
J gene: TRBJ2-2
clone size: NA
CDR3 DNA: TGCGCCAGCAGCCATCCGTTTAGGCGCACCGGGGAGCTGTTTTTT
CDR3 protein: CASSHPFRRTGELFF

D gene: NA
V gene: TRBV29-1
J gene: TRBJ2-1
clone size: NA
CDR3 DNA: TGCAGCGTTGAGCAGGCGGCCTACAATGAGCAGTTCTTC
CDR3 protein: CSVEQAAYNEQFF

D gene: NA
V gene: TRBV7-6
J gene: TRBJ2-7
clone size: NA
CDR3 DNA: TGTGCCAGCAGCTTAGTGGGGGGCCAGAGCTCCTACGAGCAGTACTTC
CDR3 protein: CASSLVGGQSSYEQYF

D gene: NA
V gene: TRBV15
J gene: TRBJ2-3
clone size: NA
CDR3 DNA: TGTGCCACCAGCAGAGATCCGGGGGACACAGATACGCAGTATTTT
CDR3 protein: CATSRDPGDTDTQYF

D gene: TRBD2
V gene: TRBV7-2
J gene: TRBJ2-1
clone size: NA
CDR3 DNA: TGTGCCAGCAGCTTCCTCACAACTAGCGGGGGGGACAATGAGCAGTTCTTC
CDR3 protein: CASSFLTTSGGDNEQFF

D gene: TRBD2
V gene: TRBV5-1
J gene: TRBJ2-5
clone size: NA
CDR3 DNA: TGCGCCAGCAGCCCCACCGGGACTAGGGGGGAGACCCAGTACTTC
CDR3 protein: CASSPTGTRGETQYF

D gene: TRBD2
V gene: TRBV29-1
J gene: TRBJ2-1
clone size: few
CDR3 DNA: TGCAGCGTTGAACGTGGCGGGAGGGCGAAGTTCTTC
CDR3 protein: CSVERGGRAKFF

D gene: NA
V gene: TRBV19
J gene: TRBJ2-1
clone size: NA
CDR3 DNA: TGTGCCAGTAAGTCGATCGAAGGAGGGTACAATGAGCAGTTCTTC
CDR3 protein: CASKSIEGGYNEQFF

D gene: NA
V gene: TRBV7-2
J gene: TRBJ2-1
clone size: NA
CDR3 DNA: TGTGCCAGCAGCCGCGCTTACAATGAGCAGTTCTTC
CDR3 protein: CASSRAYNEQFF

D gene: NA
V gene: TRBV30
J gene: TRBJ1-1
clone size: few
CDR3 DNA: TGTGCCTGGAGCGAAGAGAGGGACACTGAAGCTTTCTTT
CDR3 protein: CAWSEERDTEAFF

D gene: TRBD2
V gene: TRBV4-3
J gene: TRBJ2-1
clone size: NA
CDR3 DNA: TGCGCCAGCAGCCAAGATCTTTTGCGGCCTAGCGGGAGATACAATGAGCAGTTCTTC
CDR3 protein: CASSQDLLRPSGRYNEQFF

D gene: NA
V gene: TRBV6-1
J gene: TRBJ1-1
clone size: NA
CDR3 DNA: TGTGCCAGCAGTGAAGGGCTTCCCACTGAAGCTTTCTTT
CDR3 protein: CASSEGLPTEAFF

D gene: NA
V gene: TRBV2
J gene: TRBJ2-1
clone size: few
CDR3 DNA: TGTGCCACCTCCGAGGCAGGGTCCTACAATGAGCAGTTCTTC
CDR3 protein: CATSEAGSYNEQFF